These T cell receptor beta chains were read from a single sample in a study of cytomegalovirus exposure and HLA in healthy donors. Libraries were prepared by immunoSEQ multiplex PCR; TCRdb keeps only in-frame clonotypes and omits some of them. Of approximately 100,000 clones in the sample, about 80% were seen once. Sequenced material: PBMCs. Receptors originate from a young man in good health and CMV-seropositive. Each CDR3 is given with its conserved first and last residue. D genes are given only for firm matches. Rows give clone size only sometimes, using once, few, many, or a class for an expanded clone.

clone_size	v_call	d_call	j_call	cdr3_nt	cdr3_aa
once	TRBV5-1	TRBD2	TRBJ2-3	TGCGCCAGCAGCTTGGTCGCGGGGGGGCCATCAGATACGCAGTATTTT	CASSLVAGGPSDTQYF
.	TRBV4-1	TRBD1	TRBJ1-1	TGCGCCAGCAGCCGAGATCCGGGACAGGGCACTGAAGCTTTCTTT	CASSRDPGQGTEAFF
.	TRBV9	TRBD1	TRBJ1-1	TGTGCCAGCAGCGTTCAAGCGACAGGGTCCTCTGAAGCTTTCTTT	CASSVQATGSSEAFF
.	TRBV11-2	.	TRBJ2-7	TGTGCCAGCAGCTTAGAGTTGGCAGGCACAATCAACTACGAGCAGTACTTC	CASSLELAGTINYEQYF
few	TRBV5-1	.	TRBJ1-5	TGCGCCAGCAGCCCGGAAGGGGGAAGTCGTCAGCCCCAGCATTTT	CASSPEGGSRQPQHF
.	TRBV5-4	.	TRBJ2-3	TGTGCCAGCAGCTTGTGGGGGGTAGATACGCAGTATTTT	CASSLWGVDTQYF
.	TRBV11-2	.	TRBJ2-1	TGTGCCAGCAGCTTAGGGGCAGGCTCCTACAATGAGCAGTTCTTC	CASSLGAGSYNEQFF
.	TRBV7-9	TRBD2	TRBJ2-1	TGTGCCAGCAGCTCTAGCGGGGGATTAGGCGAGCAGTTCTTC	CASSSSGGLGEQFF
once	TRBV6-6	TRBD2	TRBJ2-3	TGTGCCAGCCAGGGCACGGGGGGTTTGGCCCATACGCAGTATTTT	CASQGTGGLAHTQYF
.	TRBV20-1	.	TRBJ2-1	TGCAGTGCTGGACTCTCTGAGCAGTTCTTC	CSAGLSEQFF
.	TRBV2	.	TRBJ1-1	TGTGCCAGCGCCCGGGGAAACACTGAAGCTTTCTTT	CASARGNTEAFF
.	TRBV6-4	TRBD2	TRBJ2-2	TGTGCCAGCAGGGGTAGCGGGGAGAACACCGGGGAGCTGTTTTTT	CASRGSGENTGELFF
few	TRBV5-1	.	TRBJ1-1	TGCGCCAGCAGCTTGGATATAAACACTGAAGCTTTCTTT	CASSLDINTEAFF
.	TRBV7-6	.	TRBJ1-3	TGTGCCAGCAGCGGAAACAGGGTCCCGGCTGGAAACACCATATATTTT	CASSGNRVPAGNTIYF
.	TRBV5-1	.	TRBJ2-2	TGCGCCAGCAGCGCGGACAGACCGAACACCGGGGAGCTGTTTTTT	CASSADRPNTGELFF
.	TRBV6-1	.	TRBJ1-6	TGTGCCAGCAGTGTAGGAGGGAATGGGGCACCCCTCCACTTT	CASSVGGNGAPLHF
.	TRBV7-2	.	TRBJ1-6	TGTGCCAGCAGCGCTTGGAGAGGGGGTAGGTCACCCCTCCACTTT	CASSAWRGGRSPLHF
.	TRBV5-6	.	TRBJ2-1	TGTGCCAGCAGCCTCAGCTCCTACAATGAGCAGTTCTTC	CASSLSSYNEQFF
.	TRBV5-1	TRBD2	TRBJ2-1	TGCGCCAGCAGCGAACAAGGACTAGTGGGTTCCAATGAGCAGTTCTTC	CASSEQGLVGSNEQFF
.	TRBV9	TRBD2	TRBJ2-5	TGTGCCAGCAGCTTACTCGGGACTACAAAAGAGACCCAGTACTTC	CASSLLGTTKETQYF